This T cell receptor beta chain came from a study of cytomegalovirus exposure and HLA in healthy donors. Study-wide background: Genotyping of 430 or so donors showed that 70% to 90% belonged to the Caucasian-associated ancestry cluster. Broader study findings: For TCR beta chains, V- and J-gene trimming was later linked to a missense DCLRE1C variant. Accurate prediction of HLA-A and HLA-B alleles (for most subjects) was reportedly achieved from TCR beta sequences.

Researchers ran the PCR with 60 Vbeta and 13 Jbeta primers. Repertoires were generated with immunoSEQ multiplex PCR, while TCRdb's copy carries only in-frame clones and drops some. Of 150,000 to 200,000 clones listed, 80% are singletons. Details on this clone: Its target is unknown.

Per the germline V gene, CDR1 is KGHSH and CDR2 is LQKENI. Deletions cut 6 bases from V and 0 bases from J, with 14 bases between. The CDR3 runs to 16 residues. V gene TRBV18 combines with J gene TRBJ1-4; D unclear. This clonotype originated in a male donor in good health and CMV-seropositive. Sequenced sample: PBMCs. CDR3 bases: TGTGCCAGCTCGCAGACTCAGAGAGCAACTAATGAAAAACTGTTTTTT. Translating it yields CASSQTQRATNEKLFF.